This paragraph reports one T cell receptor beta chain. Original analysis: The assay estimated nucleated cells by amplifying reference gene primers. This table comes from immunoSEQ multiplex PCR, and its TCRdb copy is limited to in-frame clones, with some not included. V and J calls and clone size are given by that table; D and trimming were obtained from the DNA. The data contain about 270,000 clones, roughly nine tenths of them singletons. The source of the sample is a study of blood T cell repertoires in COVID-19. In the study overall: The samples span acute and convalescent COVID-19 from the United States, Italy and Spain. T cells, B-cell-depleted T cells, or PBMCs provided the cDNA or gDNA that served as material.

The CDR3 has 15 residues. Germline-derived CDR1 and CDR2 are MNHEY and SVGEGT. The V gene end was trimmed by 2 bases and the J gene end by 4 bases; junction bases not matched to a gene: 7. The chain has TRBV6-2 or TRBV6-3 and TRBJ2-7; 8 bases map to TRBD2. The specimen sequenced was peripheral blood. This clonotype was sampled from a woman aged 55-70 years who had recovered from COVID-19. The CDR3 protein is CASSYPAGAHYEQYF. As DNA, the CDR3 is TGTGCCAGCAGTTACCCAGCGGGGGCCCATTACGAGCAGTACTTC.